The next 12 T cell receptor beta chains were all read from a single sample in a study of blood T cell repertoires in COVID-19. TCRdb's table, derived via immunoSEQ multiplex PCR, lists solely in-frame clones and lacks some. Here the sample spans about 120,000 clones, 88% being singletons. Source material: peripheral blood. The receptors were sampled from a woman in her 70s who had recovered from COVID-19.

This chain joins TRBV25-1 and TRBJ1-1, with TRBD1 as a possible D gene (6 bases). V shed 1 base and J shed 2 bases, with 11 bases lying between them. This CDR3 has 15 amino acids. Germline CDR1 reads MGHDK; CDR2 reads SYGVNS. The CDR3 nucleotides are TGTGCCAGCAGTGAATTCTCAGGGGTAAACACTGAAGCTTTCTTT. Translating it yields CASSEFSGVNTEAFF.

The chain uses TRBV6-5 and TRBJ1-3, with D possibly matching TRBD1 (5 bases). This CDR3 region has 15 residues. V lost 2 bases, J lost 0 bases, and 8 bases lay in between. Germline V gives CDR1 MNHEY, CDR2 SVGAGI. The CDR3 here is CASSYGAFSGNTIYF. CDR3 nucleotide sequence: TGTGCCAGCAGTTACGGGGCCTTCTCTGGAAACACCATATATTTT.

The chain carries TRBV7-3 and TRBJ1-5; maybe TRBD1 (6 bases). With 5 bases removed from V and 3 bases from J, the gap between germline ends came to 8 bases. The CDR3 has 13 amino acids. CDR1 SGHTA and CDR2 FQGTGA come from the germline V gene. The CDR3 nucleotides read TGTGCCAGCAGCCGGGACACCAATCAGCCCCAGCATTTT. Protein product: CASSRDTNQPQHF.

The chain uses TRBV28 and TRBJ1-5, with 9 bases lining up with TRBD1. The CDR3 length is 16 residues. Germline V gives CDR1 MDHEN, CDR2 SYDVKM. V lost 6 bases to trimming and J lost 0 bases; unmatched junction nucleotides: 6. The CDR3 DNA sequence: TGTGCCAGCAGCCTCCTGGGACAGGGTAGCAATCAGCCCCAGCATTTT. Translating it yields CASSLLGQGSNQPQHF.

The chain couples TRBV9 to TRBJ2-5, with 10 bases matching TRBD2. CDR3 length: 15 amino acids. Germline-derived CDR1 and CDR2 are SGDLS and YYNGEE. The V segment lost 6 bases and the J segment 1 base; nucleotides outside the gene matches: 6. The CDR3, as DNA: TGTGCCAGCACCCGTAGCGGGGGGATCCAAGAGACCCAGTACTTC. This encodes CASTRSGGIQETQYF.

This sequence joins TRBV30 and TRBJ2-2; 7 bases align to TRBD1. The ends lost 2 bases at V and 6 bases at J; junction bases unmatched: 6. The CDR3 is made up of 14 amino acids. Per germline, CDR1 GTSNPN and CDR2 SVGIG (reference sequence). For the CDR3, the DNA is TGTGCCTGGAGTAGGGGGACAGCGGCCGGGGAGCTGTTTTTT. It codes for CAWSRGTAAGELFF. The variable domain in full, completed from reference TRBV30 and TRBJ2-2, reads SQTIHQWPATLVQPVGSPLSLECTVEGTSNPNLYWYRQAAGRGLQLLFYSVGIGQISSEVPQNLSASRPQDRQFILSSKKLLLSDSGFYLCAWSRGTAAGELFFGEGSRLTVL.

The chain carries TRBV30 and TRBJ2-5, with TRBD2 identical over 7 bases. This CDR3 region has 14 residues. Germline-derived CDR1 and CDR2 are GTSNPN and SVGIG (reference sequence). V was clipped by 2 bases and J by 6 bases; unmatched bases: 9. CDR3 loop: CAWSLGGSIKTQYF. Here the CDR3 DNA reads TGTGCCTGGAGTCTAGGCGGGAGTATAAAGACCCAGTACTTC.

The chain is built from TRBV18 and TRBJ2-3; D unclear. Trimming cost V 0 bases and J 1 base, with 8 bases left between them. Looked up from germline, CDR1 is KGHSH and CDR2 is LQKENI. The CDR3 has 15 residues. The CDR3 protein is CASSPPGYRTDTQYF. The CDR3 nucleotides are TGTGCCAGCTCACCACCGGGCTACCGCACAGATACGCAGTATTTT.

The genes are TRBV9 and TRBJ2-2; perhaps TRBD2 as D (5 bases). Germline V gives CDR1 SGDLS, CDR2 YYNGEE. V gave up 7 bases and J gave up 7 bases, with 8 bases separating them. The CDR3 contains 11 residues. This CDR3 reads CASRADGELFF. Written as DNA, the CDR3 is TGTGCCAGCCGAGCGGACGGGGAGCTGTTTTTT.

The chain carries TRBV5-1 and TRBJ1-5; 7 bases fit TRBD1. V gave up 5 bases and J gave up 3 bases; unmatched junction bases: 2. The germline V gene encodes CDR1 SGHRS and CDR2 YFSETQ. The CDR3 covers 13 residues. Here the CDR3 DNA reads TGCGCCAGCAGTACAGGGGTCAATCAGCCCCAGCATTTT. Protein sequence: CASSTGVNQPQHF.

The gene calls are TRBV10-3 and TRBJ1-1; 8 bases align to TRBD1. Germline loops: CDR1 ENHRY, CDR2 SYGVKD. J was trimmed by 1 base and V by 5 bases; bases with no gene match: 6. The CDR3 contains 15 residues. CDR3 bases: TGTGCCATCAGTAAAACCGGGACAGGGAACACTGAAGCTTTCTTT. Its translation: CAISKTGTGNTEAFF.

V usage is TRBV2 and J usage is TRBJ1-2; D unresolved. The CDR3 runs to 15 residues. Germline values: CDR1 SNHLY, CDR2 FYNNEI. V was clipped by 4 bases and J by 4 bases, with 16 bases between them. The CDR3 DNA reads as TGTGCCAGCAGTGTGCGGGATGGAAGGAGCTATGGCTACACCTTC. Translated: CASSVRDGRSYGYTF.